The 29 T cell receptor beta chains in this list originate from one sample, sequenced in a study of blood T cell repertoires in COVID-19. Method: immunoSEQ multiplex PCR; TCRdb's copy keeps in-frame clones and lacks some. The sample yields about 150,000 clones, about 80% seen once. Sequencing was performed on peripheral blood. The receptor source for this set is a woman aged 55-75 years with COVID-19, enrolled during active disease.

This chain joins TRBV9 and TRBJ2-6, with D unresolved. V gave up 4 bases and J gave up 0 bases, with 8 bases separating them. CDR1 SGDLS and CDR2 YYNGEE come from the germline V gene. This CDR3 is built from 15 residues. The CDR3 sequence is CASSLGRSGANVLTF. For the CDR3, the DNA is TGTGCCAGCAGCCTTGGGCGCTCTGGGGCCAACGTCCTGACTTTC.

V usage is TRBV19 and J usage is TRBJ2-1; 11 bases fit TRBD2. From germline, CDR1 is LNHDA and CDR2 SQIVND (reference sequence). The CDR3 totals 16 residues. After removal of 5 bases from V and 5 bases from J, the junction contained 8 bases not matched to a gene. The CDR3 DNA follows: TGTGCCAGTAGTCCCAGACTAGCGGGATTTAACAATGAGCAGTTCTTC. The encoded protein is CASSPRLAGFNNEQFF.

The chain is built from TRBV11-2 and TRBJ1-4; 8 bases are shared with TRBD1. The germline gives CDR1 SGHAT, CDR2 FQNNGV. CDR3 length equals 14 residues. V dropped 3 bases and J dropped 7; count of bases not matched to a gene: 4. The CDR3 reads CASSFWTGPEKLFF. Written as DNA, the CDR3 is TGTGCCAGCAGCTTTTGGACAGGGCCTGAAAAACTGTTTTTT.

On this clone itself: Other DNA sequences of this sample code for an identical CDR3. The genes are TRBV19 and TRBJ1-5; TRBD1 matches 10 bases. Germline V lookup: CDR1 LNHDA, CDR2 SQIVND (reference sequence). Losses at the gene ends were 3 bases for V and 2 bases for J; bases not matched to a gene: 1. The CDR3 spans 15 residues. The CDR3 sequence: CASSIGTGGNQPQHF. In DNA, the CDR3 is TGTGCCAGTAGTATTGGGACAGGGGGCAATCAGCCCCAGCATTTT. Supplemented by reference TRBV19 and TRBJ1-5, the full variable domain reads DGGITQSPKYLFRKEGQNVTLSCEQNLNHDAMYWYRQDPGQGLRLIYYSQIVNDFQKGDIAEGYSVSREKKESFPLTVTSAQKNPTAFYLCASSIGTGGNQPQHFGDGTRLSIL.

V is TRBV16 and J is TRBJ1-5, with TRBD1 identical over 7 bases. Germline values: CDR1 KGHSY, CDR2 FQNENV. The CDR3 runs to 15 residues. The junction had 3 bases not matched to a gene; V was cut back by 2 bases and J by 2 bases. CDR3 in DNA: TGTGCCAGCAGCCAAGGACAGGTGGGCAATCAGCCCCAGCATTTT. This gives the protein CASSQGQVGNQPQHF.

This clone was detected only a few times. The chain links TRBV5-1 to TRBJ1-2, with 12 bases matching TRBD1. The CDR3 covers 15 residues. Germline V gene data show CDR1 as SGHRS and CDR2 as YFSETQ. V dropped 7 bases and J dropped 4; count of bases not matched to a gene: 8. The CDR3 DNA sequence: TGCGCCAGCCTCCCCGGGACAGGGGGCGGCTATGGCTACACCTTC. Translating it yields CASLPGTGGGYGYTF.

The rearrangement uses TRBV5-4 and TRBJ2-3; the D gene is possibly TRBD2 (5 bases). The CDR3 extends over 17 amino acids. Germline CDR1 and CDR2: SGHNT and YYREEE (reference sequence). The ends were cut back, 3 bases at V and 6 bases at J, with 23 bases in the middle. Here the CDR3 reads CASSSGGLAQDLDTQYF. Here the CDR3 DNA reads TGTGCCAGCAGCTCCGGAGGCCTAGCCCAGGACCTCGATACGCAGTATTTT.

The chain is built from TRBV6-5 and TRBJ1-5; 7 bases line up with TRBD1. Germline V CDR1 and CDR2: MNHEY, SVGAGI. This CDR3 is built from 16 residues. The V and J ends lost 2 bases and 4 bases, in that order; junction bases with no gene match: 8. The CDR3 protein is CASSYTGAGGNQPQHF. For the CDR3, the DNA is TGTGCCAGCAGTTACACTGGGGCAGGGGGGAATCAGCCCCAGCATTTT.

CDR3 coding DNA: TGTGCCAGCAGCTTAAAGGGGGCAGGGGGCTACACCTTC. This translates into CASSLKGAGGYTF. The V call is TRBV7-9, the J call TRBJ1-2, with 7 bases identical to TRBD1. CDR3 length: 13 amino acids. Germline CDR1 reads SEHNR; CDR2 reads FQNEAQ (reference sequence). The trim removed 2 bases at V and 8 bases at J, leaving 5 bases unmatched.

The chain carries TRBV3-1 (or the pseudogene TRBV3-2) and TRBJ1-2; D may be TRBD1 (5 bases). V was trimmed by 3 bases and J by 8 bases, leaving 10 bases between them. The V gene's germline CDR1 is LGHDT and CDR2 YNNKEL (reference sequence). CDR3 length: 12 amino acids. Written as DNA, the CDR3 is TGTGCCAGCAGCCAGTCGACAGAGGGCTACACCTTC. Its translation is CASSQSTEGYTF.

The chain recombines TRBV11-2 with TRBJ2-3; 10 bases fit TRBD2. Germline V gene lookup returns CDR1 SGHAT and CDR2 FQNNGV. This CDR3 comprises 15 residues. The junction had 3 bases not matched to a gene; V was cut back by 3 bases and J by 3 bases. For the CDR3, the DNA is TGTGCCAGCAGCTTGCCGGGACTAGCGACAGATACGCAGTATTTT. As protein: CASSLPGLATDTQYF.

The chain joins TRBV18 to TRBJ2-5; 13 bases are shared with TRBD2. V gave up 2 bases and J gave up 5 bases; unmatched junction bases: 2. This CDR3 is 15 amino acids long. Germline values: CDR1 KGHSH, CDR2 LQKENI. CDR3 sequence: CASSPTSGGAETQYF. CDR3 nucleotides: TGTGCCAGCTCACCAACTAGCGGGGGGGCTGAGACCCAGTACTTC.

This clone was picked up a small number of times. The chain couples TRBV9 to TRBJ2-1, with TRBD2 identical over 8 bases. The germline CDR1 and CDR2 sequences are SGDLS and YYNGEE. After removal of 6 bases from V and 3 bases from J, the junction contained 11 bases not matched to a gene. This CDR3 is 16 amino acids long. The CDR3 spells CASTKSWREDYNEQFF. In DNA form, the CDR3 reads TGTGCCAGCACCAAAAGCTGGCGGGAGGACTACAATGAGCAGTTCTTC. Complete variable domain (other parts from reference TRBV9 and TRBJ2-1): DSGVTQTPKHLITATGQRVTLRCSPRSGDLSVYWYQQSLDQGLQFLIQYYNGEERAKGNILERFSAQQFPDLHSELNLSSLELGDSALYFCASTKSWREDYNEQFFGPGTRLTVL.

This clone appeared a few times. The CDR3 DNA reads TGCGCCAGCAGCTTGGACTCACAGGCAAACACTGAAGCTTTCTTT. Protein product: CASSLDSQANTEAFF. V and J are TRBV5-1 and TRBJ1-1; D is perhaps TRBD1 (5 bases). The V gene lost 0 bases and the J gene lost 2 bases, with 11 bases spanning the gap. The length of the CDR3 is 15 residues. Germline-derived CDR1 and CDR2 are SGHRS and YFSETQ.

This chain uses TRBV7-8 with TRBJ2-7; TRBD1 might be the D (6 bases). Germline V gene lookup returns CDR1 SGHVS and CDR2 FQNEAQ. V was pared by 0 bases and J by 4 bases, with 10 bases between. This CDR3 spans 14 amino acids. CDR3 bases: TGTGCCAGCAGCTTAGCTGGGGGCAGGTACGAGCAGTACGTC. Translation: CASSLAGGRYEQYV.

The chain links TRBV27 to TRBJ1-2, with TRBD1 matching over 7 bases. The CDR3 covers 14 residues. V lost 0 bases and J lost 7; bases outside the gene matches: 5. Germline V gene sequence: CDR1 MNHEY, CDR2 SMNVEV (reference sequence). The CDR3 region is CASSLSARGTGYTF. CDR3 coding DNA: TGTGCCAGCAGTTTATCGGCCAGGGGGACTGGCTACACCTTC.

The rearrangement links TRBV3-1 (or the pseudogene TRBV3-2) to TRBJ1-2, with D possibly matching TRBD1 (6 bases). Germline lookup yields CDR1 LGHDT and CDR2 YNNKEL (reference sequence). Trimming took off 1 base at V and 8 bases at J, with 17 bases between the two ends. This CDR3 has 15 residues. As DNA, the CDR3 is TGTGCCAGCAGCCAAGGTAGTAGGACAGCTTCAGGCTACACCTTC. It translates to CASSQGSRTASGYTF.

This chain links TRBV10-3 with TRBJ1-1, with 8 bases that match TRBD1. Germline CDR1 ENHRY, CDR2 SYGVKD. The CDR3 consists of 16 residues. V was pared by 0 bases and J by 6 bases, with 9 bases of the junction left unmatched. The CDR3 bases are TGTGCCATCAGTGAGTCCCTGGACAGGGATTTATCTGAAGCTTTCTTT. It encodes CAISESLDRDLSEAFF.

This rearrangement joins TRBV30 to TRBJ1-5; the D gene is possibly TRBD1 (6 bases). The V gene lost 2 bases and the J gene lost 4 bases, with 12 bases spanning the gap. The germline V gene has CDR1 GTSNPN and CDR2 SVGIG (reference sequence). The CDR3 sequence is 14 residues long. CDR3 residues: CAWSRQVRNQPQHF. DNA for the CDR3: TGTGCCTGGAGTAGACAGGTGCGTAATCAGCCCCAGCATTTT.

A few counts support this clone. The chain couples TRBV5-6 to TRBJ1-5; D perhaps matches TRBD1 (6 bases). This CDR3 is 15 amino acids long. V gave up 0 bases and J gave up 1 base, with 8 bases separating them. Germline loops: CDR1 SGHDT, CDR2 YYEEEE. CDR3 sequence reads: CASSLGDRSNQPQHF. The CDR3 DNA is TGTGCCAGCAGCTTGGGAGACAGGAGCAATCAGCCCCAGCATTTT.

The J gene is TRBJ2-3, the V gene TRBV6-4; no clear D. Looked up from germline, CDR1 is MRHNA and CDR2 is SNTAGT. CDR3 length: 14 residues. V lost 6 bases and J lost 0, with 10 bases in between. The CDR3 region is CASSGSASTDTQYF. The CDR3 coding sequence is TGTGCCAGCAGCGGAAGCGCTAGCACAGATACGCAGTATTTT.

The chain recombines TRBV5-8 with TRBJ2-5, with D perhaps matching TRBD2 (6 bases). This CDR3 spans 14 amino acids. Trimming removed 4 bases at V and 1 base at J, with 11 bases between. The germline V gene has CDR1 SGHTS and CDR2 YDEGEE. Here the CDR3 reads CASSGGTVQETQYF. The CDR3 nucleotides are TGTGCCAGCAGCGGGGGGACGGTCCAAGAGACCCAGTACTTC.

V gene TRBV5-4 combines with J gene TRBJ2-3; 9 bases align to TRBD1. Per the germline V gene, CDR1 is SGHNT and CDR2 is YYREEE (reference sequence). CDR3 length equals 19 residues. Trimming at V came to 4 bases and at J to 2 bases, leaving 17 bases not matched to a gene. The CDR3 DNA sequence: TGTGCCAGCAGCCGTCCCGGGACAGGGTTTGAGGGGTTCACAGATACGCAGTATTTT. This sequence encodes CASSRPGTGFEGFTDTQYF.

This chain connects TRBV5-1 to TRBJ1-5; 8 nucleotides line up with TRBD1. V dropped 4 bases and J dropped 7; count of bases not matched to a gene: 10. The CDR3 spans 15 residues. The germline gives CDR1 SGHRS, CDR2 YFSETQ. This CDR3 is CASSIDRGGGQPQHF. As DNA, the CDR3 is TGCGCCAGCAGCATCGACAGGGGAGGCGGGCAGCCCCAGCATTTT.

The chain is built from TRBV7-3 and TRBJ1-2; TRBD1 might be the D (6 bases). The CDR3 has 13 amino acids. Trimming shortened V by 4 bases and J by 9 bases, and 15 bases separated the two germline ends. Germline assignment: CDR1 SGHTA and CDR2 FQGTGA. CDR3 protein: CASSSTTGTSYTF. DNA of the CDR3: TGTGCCAGCAGCTCCACCACAGGGACCAGCTACACCTTC.

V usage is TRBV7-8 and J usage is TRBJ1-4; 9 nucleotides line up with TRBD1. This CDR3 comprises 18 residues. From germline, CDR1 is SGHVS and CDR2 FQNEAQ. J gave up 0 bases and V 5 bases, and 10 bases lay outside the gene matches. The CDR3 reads CASSLQGAALATNEKLFF. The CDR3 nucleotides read TGTGCCAGCAGCCTACAGGGGGCCGCACTCGCAACTAATGAAAAACTGTTTTTT. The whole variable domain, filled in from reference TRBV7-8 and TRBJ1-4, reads GAGVSQSPRYKVAKRGQDVALRCDPISGHVSLFWYQQALGQGPEFLTYFQNEAQLDKSGLPSDRFFAERPEGSVSTLKIQRTQQEDSAVYLCASSLQGAALATNEKLFFGSGTQLSVL.

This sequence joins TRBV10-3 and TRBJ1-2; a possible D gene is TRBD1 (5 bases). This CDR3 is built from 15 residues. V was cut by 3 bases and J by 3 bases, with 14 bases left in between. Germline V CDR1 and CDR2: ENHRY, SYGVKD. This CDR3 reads CAISETREGYYGYTF. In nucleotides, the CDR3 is TGTGCCATCAGTGAAACCAGGGAGGGGTACTATGGCTACACCTTC.

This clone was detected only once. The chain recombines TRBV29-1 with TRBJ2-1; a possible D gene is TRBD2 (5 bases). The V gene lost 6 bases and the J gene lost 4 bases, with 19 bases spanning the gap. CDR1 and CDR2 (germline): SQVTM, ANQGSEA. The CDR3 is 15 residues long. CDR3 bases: TGCAGCGTCCCGACGCCCGGGAAGCTGTACAATGAGCAGTTCTTC. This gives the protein CSVPTPGKLYNEQFF.

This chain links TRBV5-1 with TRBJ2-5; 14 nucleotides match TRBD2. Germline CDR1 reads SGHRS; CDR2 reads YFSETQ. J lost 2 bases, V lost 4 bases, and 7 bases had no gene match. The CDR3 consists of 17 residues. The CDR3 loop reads CASSPLTSGRAQETQYF. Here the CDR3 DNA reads TGCGCCAGCAGCCCCCTGACTAGCGGGAGGGCTCAAGAGACCCAGTACTTC.